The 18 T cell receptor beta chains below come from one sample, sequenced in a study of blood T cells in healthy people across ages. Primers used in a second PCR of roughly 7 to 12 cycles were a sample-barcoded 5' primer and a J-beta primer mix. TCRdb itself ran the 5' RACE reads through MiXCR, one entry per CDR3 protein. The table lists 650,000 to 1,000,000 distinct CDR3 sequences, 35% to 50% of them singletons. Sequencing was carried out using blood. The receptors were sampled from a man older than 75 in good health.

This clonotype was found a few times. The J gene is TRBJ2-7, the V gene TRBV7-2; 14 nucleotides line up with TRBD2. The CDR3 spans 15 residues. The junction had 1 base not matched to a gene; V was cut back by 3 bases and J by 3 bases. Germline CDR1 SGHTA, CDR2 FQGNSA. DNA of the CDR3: TGTGCCAGCAGCTTGACTAGCGGGAGGGGCTACGAGCAGTACTTC. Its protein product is CASSLTSGRGYEQYF.

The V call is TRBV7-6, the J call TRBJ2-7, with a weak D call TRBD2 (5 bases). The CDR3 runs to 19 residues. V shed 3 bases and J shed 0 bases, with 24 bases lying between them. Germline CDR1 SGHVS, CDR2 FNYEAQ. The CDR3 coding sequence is TGTGCCAGCAGCTTGCCCTTATTGGACTCCGGCACCAACTCCTACGAGCAGTACTTC. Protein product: CASSLPLLDSGTNSYEQYF.

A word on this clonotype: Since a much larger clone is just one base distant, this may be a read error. Here the CDR3 DNA reads TGTGCCAGCAGCCCCCTTTCCGGACCGAGCACAGATACGCAGTATTTT. This gives the protein CASSPLSGPSTDTQYF. The genes are TRBV7-2 and TRBJ2-3, with no clear D. This CDR3 spans 16 amino acids. Germline V lookup: CDR1 SGHTA, CDR2 FQGNSA. V shed 5 bases and J shed 0 bases, with 15 bases lying between them.

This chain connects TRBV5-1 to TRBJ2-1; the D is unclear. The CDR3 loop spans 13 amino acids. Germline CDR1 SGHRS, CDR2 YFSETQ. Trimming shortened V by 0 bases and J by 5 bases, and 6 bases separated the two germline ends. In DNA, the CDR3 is TGCGCCAGCAGCTTGGTCTTAGACAATGAGCAGTTCTTC. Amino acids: CASSLVLDNEQFF.

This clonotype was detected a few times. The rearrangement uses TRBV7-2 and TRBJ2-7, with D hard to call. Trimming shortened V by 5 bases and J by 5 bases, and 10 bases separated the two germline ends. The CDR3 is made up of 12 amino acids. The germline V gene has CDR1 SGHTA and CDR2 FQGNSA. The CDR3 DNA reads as TGTGCCAGCAGCGAGCACTACGACGAGCAGTACTTC. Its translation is CASSEHYDEQYF.

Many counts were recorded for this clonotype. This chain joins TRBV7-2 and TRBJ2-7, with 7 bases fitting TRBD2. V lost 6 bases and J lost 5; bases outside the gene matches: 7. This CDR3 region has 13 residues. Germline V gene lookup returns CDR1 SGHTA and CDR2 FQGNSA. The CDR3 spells CASRGGSMDEQYF. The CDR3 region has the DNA TGTGCCAGCAGGGGGGGGTCTATGGACGAGCAGTACTTC.

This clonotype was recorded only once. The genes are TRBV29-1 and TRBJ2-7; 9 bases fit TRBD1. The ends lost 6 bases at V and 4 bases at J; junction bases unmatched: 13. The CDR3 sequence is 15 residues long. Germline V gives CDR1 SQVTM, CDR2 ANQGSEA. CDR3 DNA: TGCAGCGTCTCGGGCAGAGGGACAGGGACTTACGAGCAGTACTTC. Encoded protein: CSVSGRGTGTYEQYF.

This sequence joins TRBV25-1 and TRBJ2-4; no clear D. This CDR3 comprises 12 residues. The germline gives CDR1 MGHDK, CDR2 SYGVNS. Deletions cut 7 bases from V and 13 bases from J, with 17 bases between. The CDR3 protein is CASTTKANEQYF. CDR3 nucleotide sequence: TGTGCCAGCACCACTAAAGCAAATGAGCAGTACTTC.

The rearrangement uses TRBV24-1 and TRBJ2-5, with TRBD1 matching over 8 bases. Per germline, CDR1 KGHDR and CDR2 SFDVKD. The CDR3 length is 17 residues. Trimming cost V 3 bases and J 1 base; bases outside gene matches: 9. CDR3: CATSDRAAGTGQETQYF. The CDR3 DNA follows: TGTGCCACCAGTGATCGAGCCGCCGGGACAGGCCAAGAGACCCAGTACTTC.

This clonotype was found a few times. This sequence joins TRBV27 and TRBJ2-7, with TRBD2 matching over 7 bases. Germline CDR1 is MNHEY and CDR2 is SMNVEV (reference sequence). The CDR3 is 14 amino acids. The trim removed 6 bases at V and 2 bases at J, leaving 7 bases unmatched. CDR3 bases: TGTGCCAGCAGCAACGGAGGACTAGCCTACGAGCAGTACTTC. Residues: CASSNGGLAYEQYF.

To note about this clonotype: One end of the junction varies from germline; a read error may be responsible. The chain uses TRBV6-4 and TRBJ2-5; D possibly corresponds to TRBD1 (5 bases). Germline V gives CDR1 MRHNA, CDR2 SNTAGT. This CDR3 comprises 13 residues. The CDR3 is CAGSRQLQETQYF. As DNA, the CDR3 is TGTGCCGGCAGTCGACAGCTACAAGAGACCCAGTACTTC.

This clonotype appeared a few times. CDR3 sequence: CASSVMPGQGTKGYEQYF. CDR3 in DNA: TGTGCCAGCAGCGTAATGCCGGGACAGGGAACGAAGGGTTACGAGCAGTACTTC. The chain is built from TRBV9 and TRBJ2-7; 9 bases agree with TRBD1. CDR3 size: 18 residues. V lost 1 base, J lost 4 bases, and 15 bases stayed unmatched. Germline V gene sequence: CDR1 SGDLS, CDR2 YYNGEE. The whole variable domain, filled in from reference TRBV9 and TRBJ2-7, reads DSGVTQTPKHLITATGQRVTLRCSPRSGDLSVYWYQQSLDQGLQFLIQYYNGEERAKGNILERFSAQQFPDLHSELNLSSLELGDSALYFCASSVMPGQGTKGYEQYFGPGTRLTVT.

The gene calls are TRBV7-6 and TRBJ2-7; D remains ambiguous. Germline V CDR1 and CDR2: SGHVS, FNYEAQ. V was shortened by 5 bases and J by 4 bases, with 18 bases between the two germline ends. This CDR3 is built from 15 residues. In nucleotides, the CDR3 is TGTGCCAGCAGCCCAACGGCAGACTCGCGATACGAGCAGTACTTC. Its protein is CASSPTADSRYEQYF.

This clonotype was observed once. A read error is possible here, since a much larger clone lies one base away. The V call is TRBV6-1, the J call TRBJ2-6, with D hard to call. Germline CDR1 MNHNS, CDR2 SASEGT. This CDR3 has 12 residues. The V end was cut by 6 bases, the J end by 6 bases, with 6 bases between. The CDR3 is CASSPTANVLTF. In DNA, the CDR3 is TGTGCCAGCAGCCCCACGGCCAACGTCCTGACTTTC.

CDR3 protein: CASSLLGAYNEQFF. CDR3 in DNA: TGTGCCAGCAGCTTATTGGGAGCCTACAATGAGCAGTTCTTC. The V and J genes are TRBV7-9 and TRBJ2-1; a possible D gene is TRBD2 (5 bases). Germline CDR1 SEHNR, CDR2 FQNEAQ (reference sequence). V was cut by 2 bases and J by 2 bases, with 7 bases left in between. The CDR3 extends over 14 amino acids.

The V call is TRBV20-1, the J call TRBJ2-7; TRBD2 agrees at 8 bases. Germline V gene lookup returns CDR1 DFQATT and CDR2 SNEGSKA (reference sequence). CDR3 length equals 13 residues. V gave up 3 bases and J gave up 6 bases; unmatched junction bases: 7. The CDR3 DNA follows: TGCAGTGCTAGTCCAGCGGGAGAACCCGAGCAGTACTTC. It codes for CSASPAGEPEQYF.

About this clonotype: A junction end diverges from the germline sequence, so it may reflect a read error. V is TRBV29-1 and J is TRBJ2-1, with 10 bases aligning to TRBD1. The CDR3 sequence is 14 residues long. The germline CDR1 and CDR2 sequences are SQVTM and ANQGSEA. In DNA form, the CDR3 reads TGCAGCGTTGTCGACAGGGGGCTGGCGGGAGATCCGGTCTTC. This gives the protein CSVVDRGLAGDPVF.

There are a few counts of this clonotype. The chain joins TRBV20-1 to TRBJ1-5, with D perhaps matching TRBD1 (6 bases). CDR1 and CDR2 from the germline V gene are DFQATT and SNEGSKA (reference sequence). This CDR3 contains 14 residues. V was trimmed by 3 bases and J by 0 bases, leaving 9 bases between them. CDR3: CSASRGISNQPQHF. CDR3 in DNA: TGCAGTGCTAGTAGGGGGATTAGCAATCAGCCCCAGCATTTT.